This TCR beta chain was captured by sequencing in a study of regulatory T cells in long-lasting Graves disease. Overall study findings and caveats: TCR diversity in persistent Graves' patients was below that of newly diagnosed ones. There were preferences for TRBV28, TRBJ1-2 and TRBJ2-5 in persistent disease.

HTBI primers from iRepertoire and Arm-PCR of CDR3 regions yielded the TCR beta libraries. As originally analysed: Samples jointly harbored about 63 TRBV and about 14 TRBJ segments. TCRdb reprocessed the multiplex PCR reads with MiXCR, giving one entry per CDR3 protein. TCRdb's processing, not the study's, gives the V and J calls here. The profile shows around 430,000 distinct CDR3 sequences, 22% of them singletons. With V trimmed by 0 bases and J by 6 bases, 11 bases remained unmatched. CDR1 and CDR2 (germline): ENHRY, SYGVKD. The CDR3 spans 16 residues. This clonotype was detected many times. Its antigen is currently unknown. Time point: persistent/refractory GD, antithyroid drugs over 5 years with positive TRAb. From RNA extracted from PBMCs, the TCR library was made. It was by American Thyroid Association guidelines that Graves' disease was diagnosed.

This rearrangement joins TRBV10-3 to TRBJ2-7; 7 positions agree with TRBD2. This receptor was taken from a female donor with Graves disease. The input for sequencing was peripheral blood mononuclear cells (PBMCs), taken when the disease was refractory, from a patient treated with antithyroid drugs. The chain's CDR3 is CAISESRVAGSPEQYF. CDR3 nucleotides: TGTGCCATCAGTGAGTCAAGAGTAGCGGGTTCCCCCGAGCAGTACTTC.